A selection of T cell receptor beta chains follows, all from one sample in a study of technical replicates of blood from four donors. Repertoires were generated with immunoSEQ multiplex PCR, while TCRdb's copy carries only in-frame clones and drops some. The repertoire holds approximately 65,000 clones, with more than 85% as singletons. Material for sequencing was PBMCs. These receptors all come from a human donor in good health. Some clones in this sample may be carry-over from other donors' samples. The CDR3 runs from the conserved cysteine through the conserved F or W. A D gene is named only where the DNA matches it firmly. Some rows have no size entry. The others give once, few or many, or a class for an expanded clone.

D gene | clone size | J gene | V gene | CDR3 DNA | CDR3 protein
TRBD2 | - | TRBJ2-1 | TRBV29-1 | TGCAGCGTGACTAGCGCGCTTTACAATGAGCAGTTCTTC | CSVTSALYNEQFF
- | - | TRBJ1-3 | TRBV9 | TGTGCCAGCAGCCCCCACCGGGACACCGACTCTGGAAACACCATATATTTT | CASSPHRDTDSGNTIYF
- | - | TRBJ2-7 | TRBV15 | TGTGCCACCAGCAGAGATTTGGGGACAACCACCTACGAGCAGTACTTC | CATSRDLGTTTYEQYF
- | - | TRBJ2-7 | TRBV4-1 | TGCGCCAGCAGCCCGGTGGGCAGGGTGGGGGAGCAGTACTTC | CASSPVGRVGEQYF
- | - | TRBJ2-3 | TRBV6-5 | TGTGCCAGCAGAAGAGACGGGAGTATGGATACGCAGTATTTT | CASRRDGSMDTQYF
- | - | TRBJ1-1 | TRBV19 | TGTGCCAGTAGTATAATGTCAGGGGCAGGAACTGAAGCTTTCTTT | CASSIMSGAGTEAFF
TRBD2 | - | TRBJ2-1 | TRBV7-3 | TGTGCCAGCAGCTTAGGGACTAGCGGGGGCGTGCAGTTCTTC | CASSLGTSGGVQFF
TRBD1 | - | TRBJ2-5 | TRBV10-3 | TGTGCCATCAGTGAGTCGGGACAGGGGGAGACCCAGTACTTC | CAISESGQGETQYF
- | - | TRBJ2-2 | TRBV5-4 | TGTGCCAGCAGCCCCCCCGGGAACACCGGGGAGCTGTTTTTT | CASSPPGNTGELFF
TRBD1 | - | TRBJ1-2 | TRBV27 | TGTGCCAGCAGTCAAGGGGGCCACTATGGCTACACCTTC | CASSQGGHYGYTF
- | - | TRBJ2-7 | TRBV28 | TGTGCCAGCAGCTCCCCTGGCACCCACCACTACGAGCAGTACTTC | CASSSPGTHHYEQYF
- | - | TRBJ1-1 | TRBV11-1 | TGTGCCAGCAGCCCGCACACAGACACTGAAGCTTTCTTT | CASSPHTDTEAFF
TRBD1 | - | TRBJ1-1 | TRBV4-2 | TGTGCCAGCAGCCAGGCCGGGACAGACACTGAAGCTTTCTTT | CASSQAGTDTEAFF
TRBD1 | - | TRBJ1-5 | TRBV6-1 | TGTGCCAGCAGTGACCGGGACAGGGTGGATCAGCCCCAGCATTTT | CASSDRDRVDQPQHF
- | - | TRBJ2-1 | TRBV18 | TGTGCCAGCTCACCACCCAGGGGGGCTCAATCTACTTACAATGAGCAGTTCTTC | CASSPPRGAQSTYNEQFF
- | once | TRBJ1-1 | TRBV19 | TGTGCCAGTAGTGCTCCCTCGGGGGGGAACACTGAAGCTTTCTTT | CASSAPSGGNTEAFF
- | - | TRBJ2-5 | TRBV7-7 | TGTGCCAGCAGCTCTACTAGAGGCCAAGAGACCCAGTACTTC | CASSSTRGQETQYF
TRBD1 | few | TRBJ1-2 | TRBV6-1 | TGTGCCAGCAGCCCGGGACAGGGCTGGAGCTACACCTTC | CASSPGQGWSYTF
TRBD2 | few | TRBJ2-2 | TRBV27 | TGTGCCAGCAGTTCACCGGGACTAGGGAACACCGGGGAGCTGTTTTTT | CASSSPGLGNTGELFF
TRBD2 | - | TRBJ2-7 | TRBV18 | TGTGCCAGCTCACCACAAGGGACTACCTACGAGCAGTACTTC | CASSPQGTTYEQYF